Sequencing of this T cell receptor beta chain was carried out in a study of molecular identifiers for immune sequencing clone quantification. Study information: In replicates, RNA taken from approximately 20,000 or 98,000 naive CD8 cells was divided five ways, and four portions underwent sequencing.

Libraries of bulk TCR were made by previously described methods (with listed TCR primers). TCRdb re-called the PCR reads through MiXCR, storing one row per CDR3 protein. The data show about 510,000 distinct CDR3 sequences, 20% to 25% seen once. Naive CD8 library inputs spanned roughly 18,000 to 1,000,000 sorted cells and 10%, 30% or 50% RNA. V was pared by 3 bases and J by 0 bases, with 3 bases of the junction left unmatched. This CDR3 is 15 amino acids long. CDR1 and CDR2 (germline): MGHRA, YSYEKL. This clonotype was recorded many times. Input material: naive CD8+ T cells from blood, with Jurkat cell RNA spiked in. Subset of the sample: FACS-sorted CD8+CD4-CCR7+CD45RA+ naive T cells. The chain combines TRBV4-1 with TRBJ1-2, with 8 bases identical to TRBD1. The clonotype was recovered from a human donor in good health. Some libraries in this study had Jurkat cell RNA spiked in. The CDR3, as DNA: TGCGCCAGCAGCCACGACAGGGGACCTAACTATGGCTACACCTTC. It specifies CASSHDRGPNYGYTF.